Sequencing of this TCR beta chain was carried out in a study of blood T cells in healthy people across ages. Alongside a J-beta primer mix, a sample-barcoded 5' primer served in a second PCR lasting roughly 7 to 11 cycles. Every cDNA was tagged by a template-switch adaptor with 12 random nucleotides. Each CDR3 protein is one row after TCRdb ran MiXCR on the 5' RACE reads. The repertoire consists of hundreds of thousands of distinct CDR3 sequences, with around three fifths occurring once and the leading ten covering around a quarter. The CDR3 spans 15 residues. Trimming took off 4 bases at V and 7 bases at J, with 20 bases between the two ends. The V gene's germline CDR1 is DFQATT and CDR2 SNEGSKA (reference sequence). A note on this clonotype: Antigen specificity is unknown.

Study findings and constraints: Naive T cell percentage showed a strong correlation with TCR beta diversity.

The TCR originated in a man aged 35 to 55 in good health. The sample was blood. The chain links TRBV20-1 to TRBJ2-4; D gene uncertain. CDR3 residues: CSATPLERHKNIQYF. CDR3 sequence (DNA): TGCAGTGCTACCCCGCTAGAGAGACATAAGAACATTCAGTACTTC.